This T cell receptor beta chain was recovered during a study of blood T cells in healthy people across ages. Study conclusions and caveats: The unsorted PBMCs prevented any conclusive comparison of naive versus antigen-experienced cells.

Total RNA extracted from each sample amounted to at least 5 micrograms. Sample-barcoded 5' priming and a J-beta primer mix drove a second PCR of about 6 to 12 cycles. Unique molecular identifiers of 12 random nucleotides labeled each cDNA. MiXCR was run by TCRdb on the 5' RACE reads, yielding one entry per CDR3 protein. Here the sample spans about 830,000 distinct CDR3 sequences, around 68% being singletons. This CDR3 has 16 amino acids. Looked up from germline, CDR1 is MNHEY and CDR2 is SMNVEV (reference sequence). The V and J ends lost 0 bases and 2 bases, in that order; junction bases with no gene match: 5. On this clonotype: Antigen specificity is unknown.

The TCR was taken from a man younger than 45 in good health. The material sequenced was blood. This rearrangement joins TRBV27 to TRBJ2-3; 7 nucleotides line up with TRBD2. The CDR3 is CASSLSSAGDTDTQYF. The CDR3 DNA reads TGTGCCAGCAGTTTATCGTCGGCGGGGGACACAGATACGCAGTATTTT.